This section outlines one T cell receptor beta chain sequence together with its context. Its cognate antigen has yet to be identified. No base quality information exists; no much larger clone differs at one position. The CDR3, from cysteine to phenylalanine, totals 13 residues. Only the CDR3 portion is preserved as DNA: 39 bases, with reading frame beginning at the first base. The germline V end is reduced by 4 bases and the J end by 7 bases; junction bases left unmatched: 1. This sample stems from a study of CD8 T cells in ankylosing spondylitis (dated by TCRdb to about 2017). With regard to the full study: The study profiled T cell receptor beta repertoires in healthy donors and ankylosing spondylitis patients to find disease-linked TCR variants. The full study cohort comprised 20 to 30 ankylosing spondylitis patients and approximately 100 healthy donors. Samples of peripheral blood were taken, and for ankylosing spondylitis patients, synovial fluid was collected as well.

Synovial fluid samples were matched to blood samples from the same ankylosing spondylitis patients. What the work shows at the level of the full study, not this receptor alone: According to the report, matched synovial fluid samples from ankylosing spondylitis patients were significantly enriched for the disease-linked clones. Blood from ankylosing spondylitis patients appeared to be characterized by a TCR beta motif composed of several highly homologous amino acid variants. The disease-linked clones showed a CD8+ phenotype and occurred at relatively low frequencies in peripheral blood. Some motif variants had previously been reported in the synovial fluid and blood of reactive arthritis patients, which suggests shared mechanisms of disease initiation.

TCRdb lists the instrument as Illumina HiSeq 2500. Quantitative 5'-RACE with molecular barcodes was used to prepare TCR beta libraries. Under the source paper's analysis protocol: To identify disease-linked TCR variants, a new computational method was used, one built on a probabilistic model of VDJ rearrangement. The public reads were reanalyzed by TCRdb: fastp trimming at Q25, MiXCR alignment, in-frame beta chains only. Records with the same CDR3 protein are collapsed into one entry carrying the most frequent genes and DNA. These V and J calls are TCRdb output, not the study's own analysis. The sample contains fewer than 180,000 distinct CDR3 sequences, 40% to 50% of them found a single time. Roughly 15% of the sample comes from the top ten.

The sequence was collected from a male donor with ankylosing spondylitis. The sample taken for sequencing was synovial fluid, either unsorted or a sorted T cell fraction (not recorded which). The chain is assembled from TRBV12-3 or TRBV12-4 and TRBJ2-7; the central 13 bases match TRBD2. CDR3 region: CASSSGLAGEQYF. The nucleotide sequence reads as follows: TGTGCCAGCAGTTCGGGACTAGCGGGAGAGCAGTACTTC.